The subject of this entry is one T cell receptor beta chain. Germline V gene sequence: CDR1 MNHEY, CDR2 SMNVEV (reference sequence). The V gene end was trimmed by 3 bases and the J gene end by 4 bases; junction bases not matched to a gene: 2. This CDR3 spans 13 amino acids. Measured with immunoSEQ multiplex PCR; TCRdb has only the in-frame clones, and not every one. This table has nearly 110,000 clones, around 89% appearing once. The data belong to a study of blood T cell repertoires in COVID-19. Study at large: Whether acute or convalescent, the COVID-19 samples came from the United States, Italy and Spain.

Sequenced: peripheral blood. The source is a man in his forties or fifties with active or convalescent COVID-19. The chain employs TRBV27 and TRBJ2-7, with 8 nucleotides matching TRBD2. In DNA form, the CDR3 reads TGTGCCAGCAGTTTTTCGGGAGGGTACGAGCAGTACTTC. Its translation is CASSFSGGYEQYF.